This T cell receptor (beta chain) was recorded in a study of blood T cell repertoires in COVID-19. Study information: COVID-19 samples, acute and convalescent, were from the United States, Italy and Spain. The analysed material was cDNA or gDNA that came from T cells, B-cell-depleted T cells, or PBMCs.

The CDR3 has 17 amino acids. Germline V gene lookup returns CDR1 WSHSY and CDR2 SAAADI. J lost 4 bases, V lost 0 bases, and 8 bases had no gene match. Produced via immunoSEQ multiplex PCR; TCRdb's table is partial and in-frame only. The repertoire holds about 150,000 clones, approximately 80% seen once, with 6.5% to 9% in the top ten. Sequences were obtained from peripheral blood. This TCR derives from a woman aged 45 to 65 in a cohort sampled during active or convalescent COVID-19. The chain has TRBV10-2 and TRBJ1-3; 8 nucleotides agree with TRBD1. The CDR3 here is CASSESGPGQVGNTIYF. DNA of the CDR3: TGCGCCAGCAGTGAGTCGGGTCCGGGACAGGTGGGAAACACCATATATTTT.